The 17 T cell receptor beta chains listed next were all sequenced from one sample in a study of OX40 agonist ivuxolimab in advanced cancers. Profiled with immunoSEQ multiplex PCR; TCRdb holds only in-frame clones, not every one. The repertoire includes around 73,000 clones, about 90% of them detected once, and approximately 11% sits in the top ten. Sample: CD4+ or CD8+ T cells sorted from blood, taken in a trial of the OX40 agonist ivuxolimab. These receptor sequences come from an adult with an advanced solid tumor such as melanoma, head and neck, liver or kidney cancer.

This clone is medium-sized by share. The V call is TRBV19, the J call TRBJ1-1; TRBD1 might be the D (5 bases). The length of the CDR3 is 15 residues. Germline V gene data show CDR1 as LNHDA and CDR2 as SQIVND (reference sequence). With 7 bases removed from V and 8 bases from J, the gap between germline ends came to 23 bases. CDR3 amino acids: CASTPGAPGVTEAFF. The CDR3, as DNA: TGTGCCAGTACCCCCGGGGCCCCGGGGGTCACAGAAGCTTTCTTT.

J is TRBJ2-5 and V is TRBV9; either TRBD1 or TRBD2 may supply D (5 bases each). Germline V CDR1 and CDR2: SGDLS, YYNGEE. V was pared by 0 bases and J by 1 base, with 7 bases between. This CDR3 region has 14 residues. The CDR3 nucleotides read TGTGCCAGCAGCGTAGTAGGGACCCAAGAGACCCAGTACTTC. It encodes CASSVVGTQETQYF.

This clone was detected once. The rearrangement links TRBV10-2 to TRBJ1-5, with a tentative D call TRBD1 (5 bases). The CDR3 spans 15 residues. Germline V gene sequence: CDR1 WSHSY, CDR2 SAAADI. V was clipped by 0 bases and J by 4 bases, with 10 bases between them. The CDR3 region is CASSESRAGNQPQHF. The CDR3 nucleotides read TGCGCCAGCAGTGAGTCCAGGGCGGGTAATCAGCCCCAGCATTTT.

V and J are TRBV30 and TRBJ2-3, with 12 nucleotides matching TRBD2. The ends lost 0 bases at V and 8 bases at J; junction bases unmatched: 3. In germline, CDR1 is GTSNPN, CDR2 SVGIG (reference sequence). There are 14 residues in the CDR3. CDR3 DNA sequence: TGTGCCTGGAGTGTAGGACTAGCGGGGTCTACGCAGTATTTT. Translating it yields CAWSVGLAGSTQYF.

The V gene is TRBV28, the J gene TRBJ1-3, with D hard to call. V was pared by 2 bases and J by 0 bases, with 17 bases between. The CDR3 runs 18 residues. Germline values: CDR1 MDHEN, CDR2 SYDVKM. Here the CDR3 reads CASSLLLRQTSSGNTIYF. CDR3 DNA: TGTGCCAGCAGTTTACTCTTACGGCAGACGAGCTCTGGAAACACCATATATTTT.

V usage is TRBV5-8 and J usage is TRBJ2-1, with 7 nucleotides matching TRBD1. The V segment lost 5 bases and the J segment 2 bases; nucleotides outside the gene matches: 7. Germline CDR1 reads SGHTS; CDR2 reads YDEGEE. CDR3 length: 15 residues. In nucleotides, the CDR3 is TGTGCCAGCAGAAGGGACAGAGTGACCTACAATGAGCAGTTCTTC. The encoded protein is CASRRDRVTYNEQFF.

The chain is built from TRBV7-9 and TRBJ2-5, with D unclear. From germline, CDR1 is SEHNR and CDR2 FQNEAQ (reference sequence). This CDR3 is 15 amino acids long. V lost 3 bases and J 0 bases, leaving 11 bases between the germline ends. Written as DNA, the CDR3 is TGTGCCAGCAGCTTCCTTGTCCCGTACCAAGAGACCCAGTACTTC. Its translation: CASSFLVPYQETQYF.

The chain has TRBV5-6 and TRBJ2-3; 12 bases align to TRBD2. The germline CDR1 and CDR2 sequences are SGHDT and YYEEEE. V was pared by 3 bases and J by 5 bases, with 13 bases of the junction left unmatched. CDR3 size: 18 residues. CDR3 coding DNA: TGTGCCAGCAGCTCACCTAGCGGGGGGGCCCTTTTCGGAGATACGCAGTATTTT. Translating it yields CASSSPSGGALFGDTQYF.

This clone was observed once. The chain carries TRBV30 and TRBJ2-7; 7 nucleotides align to TRBD1. The CDR3 is made up of 14 amino acids. After removal of 2 bases from V and 2 bases from J, the junction contained 6 bases not matched to a gene. Germline CDR1 is GTSNPN and CDR2 is SVGIG (reference sequence). The DNA of the CDR3 is TGTGCCTGGAGTCCACCCGGGACAGCCTACGAGCAGTACTTC. It specifies CAWSPPGTAYEQYF.

The gene calls are TRBV11-2 and TRBJ2-7; D ambiguous. Germline V gene sequence: CDR1 SGHAT, CDR2 FQNNGV. The V and J ends lost 4 bases and 5 bases respectively, with 6 bases between them. The CDR3 is made up of 11 amino acids. The CDR3, as DNA: TGTGCCAGCAGCTACACAGACGAGCAGTACTTC. This encodes CASSYTDEQYF.

V gene TRBV6-1 combines with J gene TRBJ1-2; no definite D call. V lost 7 bases, J lost 10 bases, and 10 bases lay in between. The CDR3 has 10 amino acids. Germline CDR1 is MNHNS and CDR2 is SASEGT. The DNA of the CDR3 is TGTGCCAGCAAGGTGGCGTCCTACACCTTC. This gives the protein CASKVASYTF.

The chain joins TRBV19 to TRBJ2-3; D gene uncertain. Trimming shortened V by 6 bases and J by 5 bases, and 18 bases separated the two germline ends. The CDR3 extends over 15 amino acids. In germline, CDR1 is LNHDA, CDR2 SQIVND (reference sequence). The CDR3 DNA follows: TGTGCCAGTAGCCCCTGGGCCAGCCCTGGAGATACGCAGTATTTT. Its protein product is CASSPWASPGDTQYF.

This chain links TRBV27 with TRBJ2-1, with 9 bases fitting TRBD2. The ends lost 6 bases at V and 7 bases at J; junction bases unmatched: 10. Germline CDR1 is MNHEY and CDR2 is SMNVEV (reference sequence). This CDR3 has 15 amino acids. The CDR3 DNA is TGTGCCAGCAGCCCGTTTAGCGGGAGTGTGAATGAGCAGTTCTTC. Translating gives CASSPFSGSVNEQFF.

The chain is built from TRBV5-1 and TRBJ1-1, with a weak D call TRBD1 (5 bases). V was trimmed by 4 bases and J by 5 bases, leaving 12 bases between them. This CDR3 contains 13 residues. Per germline, CDR1 SGHRS and CDR2 YFSETQ. The CDR3 DNA sequence: TGCGCCAGCAGCCAGGGAGTAGGTACTGAAGCTTTCTTT. As protein: CASSQGVGTEAFF. Full variable domain (remainder filled in from reference TRBV5-1 and TRBJ1-1): KAGVTQTPRYLIKTRGQQVTLSCSPISGHRSVSWYQQTPGQGLQFLFEYFSETQRNKGNFPGRFSGRQFSNSRSEMNVSTLELGDSALYLCASSQGVGTEAFFGQGTRLTVV.

The chain is built from TRBV19 and TRBJ2-3; 7 bases are a match to TRBD2. Looked up from germline, CDR1 is LNHDA and CDR2 is SQIVND (reference sequence). J was trimmed by 2 bases and V by 3 bases; bases with no gene match: 5. The CDR3 contains 15 residues. CDR3 loop: CASSMGGSPTDTQYF. In DNA, the CDR3 is TGTGCCAGTAGTATGGGGGGGAGCCCCACAGATACGCAGTATTTT. Variable domain in full (rest from reference TRBV19 and TRBJ2-3): DGGITQSPKYLFRKEGQNVTLSCEQNLNHDAMYWYRQDPGQGLRLIYYSQIVNDFQKGDIAEGYSVSREKKESFPLTVTSAQKNPTAFYLCASSMGGSPTDTQYFGPGTRLTVL.

The gene calls are TRBV9 and TRBJ1-1, with D hard to call. The CDR3 sequence is 14 residues long. Germline lookup yields CDR1 SGDLS and CDR2 YYNGEE. Trimming cost V 3 bases and J 3 bases, with 12 bases left between them. In DNA, the CDR3 is TGTGCCAGCAGCGCAAGAGGGTTCGACACTGAAGCTTTCTTT. This encodes CASSARGFDTEAFF. The variable domain in full, with the rest retrieved from reference TRBV9 and TRBJ1-1, is DSGVTQTPKHLITATGQRVTLRCSPRSGDLSVYWYQQSLDQGLQFLIQYYNGEERAKGNILERFSAQQFPDLHSELNLSSLELGDSALYFCASSARGFDTEAFFGQGTRLTVV.

V is TRBV19 and J is TRBJ1-2, with 9 bases that match TRBD1. This CDR3 spans 17 amino acids. The V and J ends lost 10 bases and 8 bases, in that order; junction bases with no gene match: 23. Germline CDR1 and CDR2: LNHDA and SQIVND (reference sequence). This chain's CDR3 is CATRGGDRVRSLRGYTF. The CDR3 nucleotides are TGTGCCACCCGAGGGGGGGACAGGGTAAGGTCCCTGAGAGGCTACACCTTC.